The T cell receptor (beta chain) described here comes from a study of vaccination and CD4 T cells after COVID-19. General study results and limits: Post-vaccination, and not before, a median approximately 85% of reactive clones appeared in convalescent patients.

As to treatment: approximately 11-day PBMC culture with coronavirus spike peptide pools or control peptides (ViraFEST assay). Regarding this clonotype: What it binds is unknown.

With the Oncomine TCR Beta short-read assay, DNA from cultured CD4+ T cells was sequenced. TCRdb reanalysed the PCR reads using MiXCR and keeps one entry per CDR3 protein. Of about 18,000 distinct CDR3 sequences detected, 53% appear once; the ten largest clones hold approximately 15%. Germline lookup yields CDR1 LGHNT and CDR2 FRNRAP. V was clipped by 0 bases and J by 6 bases; unmatched bases: 7. The CDR3 is made up of 16 amino acids. The genes are TRBV12-5 and TRBJ1-5; 8 bases align to TRBD1. Sequences were derived from CD4+ T cells from blood, cultured in vitro, sampled before SARS-CoV-2 vaccination. This TCR came from a human donor who had recovered from COVID-19. The CDR3 here is CASGLVLGRGPQPQHF. CDR3 sequence (DNA): TGTGCTAGTGGTTTGGTACTTGGCAGGGGGCCTCAGCCCCAGCATTTT.